The T cell receptor (beta chain) under discussion was sequenced for a study of blood T cell repertoires in COVID-19. Study overall: T cells, B-cell-depleted T cells, or PBMCs provided the cDNA or gDNA that served as material.

There are 14 residues in the CDR3. V was clipped by 5 bases and J by 3 bases; unmatched bases: 5. Germline V gives CDR1 LNHDA, CDR2 SQIVND (reference sequence). Sequencing was performed with immunoSEQ multiplex PCR; in TCRdb, only in-frame clones are kept and a portion is missing. Of approximately 350,000 clones in the sample, 89% were seen once. The source material was peripheral blood. The sequence came from a man aged 40-50 years with acute or convalescent COVID-19. The chain employs TRBV19 and TRBJ2-7; 9 bases match TRBD1. CDR3 coding DNA: TGTGCCAGTAGTGTTGGGACAGGGCTCTACGAGCAGTACTTC. This gives the protein CASSVGTGLYEQYF. The full variable domain, with the rest looked up from reference TRBV19 and TRBJ2-7, is DGGITQSPKYLFRKEGQNVTLSCEQNLNHDAMYWYRQDPGQGLRLIYYSQIVNDFQKGDIAEGYSVSREKKESFPLTVTSAQKNPTAFYLCASSVGTGLYEQYFGPGTRLTVT.